This passage covers 14 T cell receptor beta chains from one sample sequenced in a study of T cells expressing NK-cell markers. TCRdb re-called the 5' RACE reads and gives one entry per CDR3 protein, without DNA. This sample's table has approximately 440,000 distinct CDR3 sequences. Sequencing was performed on blood T cells: a sorted CD56 or NKG2C T cell subset, CD4+ or CD8+ T cells, or bulk PBMC T cells (not recorded which). The receptors originated from a woman aged 45 to 65 in good health.

This chain links TRBV5-1 with TRBJ2-1. The CDR3 is 14 residues long. Germline lookup yields CDR1 SGHRS and CDR2 YFSETQ. CDR3 loop: CASSLAGDLNEQFF.

The CDR3 protein is CSAQSAWRVTDTQYF. V is TRBV20-1 and J is TRBJ2-3; checking the TCRdb D call of TRBD2 is not possible without DNA. CDR3 length equals 15 residues. Germline V gives CDR1 DFQATT, CDR2 SNEGSKA (reference sequence).

The genes are TRBV2 and TRBJ2-1; absent DNA, TCRdb's TRBD1 call cannot be checked. Germline V lookup: CDR1 SNHLY, CDR2 FYNNEI. There are 15 residues in the CDR3. This chain's CDR3 is CASSPSGTGFDEQFF.

CDR3 sequence: CASSPGTGRAFSNQPQHF. V usage is TRBV4-1 and J usage is TRBJ1-5; TCRdb calls TRBD1, which cannot be checked without DNA. The length of the CDR3 is 18 residues. Germline lookup yields CDR1 MGHRA and CDR2 YSYEKL.

The chain links TRBV5-6 to TRBJ2-2; lacking DNA, the TRBD1 call made by TCRdb goes unchecked. The CDR3 loop spans 17 amino acids. CDR1 and CDR2 (germline): SGHDT, YYEEEE. The CDR3 loop reads CASSTPGEAGGTGELFF.

The chain couples TRBV20-1 to TRBJ2-5; no DNA is available, so the TRBD2 call from TCRdb remains unchecked. Germline V lookup: CDR1 DFQATT, CDR2 SNEGSKA (reference sequence). The CDR3 consists of 15 residues. The CDR3 reads CSAGGRLAGSAAQYF.

The chain has TRBV7-8 and TRBJ2-2; TCRdb reports TRBD2, a call that lacks DNA to check it against. Germline values: CDR1 SGHVS, CDR2 FQNEAQ. The CDR3 has 20 residues. The CDR3: CASSLAGTSGRAANTGELFF.

The chain employs TRBV7-9 and TRBJ1-1; TCRdb's D call, TRBD1, is unchecked because there is no DNA. CDR3 length: 15 residues. Germline V gene lookup returns CDR1 SEHNR and CDR2 FQNEAQ (reference sequence). The CDR3 sequence is CASLGKDRLSTEAFF.

This rearrangement joins TRBV7-9 to TRBJ2-1. Germline loops: CDR1 SEHNR, CDR2 FQNEAQ (reference sequence). The CDR3 spans 11 residues. CDR3 amino acids: CASSDTIEQFF.

CDR3 in amino acids: CASSRRQGAQTEAFF. The chain recombines TRBV4-2 with TRBJ1-1; the TRBD1 assignment by TCRdb is unverifiable without DNA. This CDR3 contains 15 residues. CDR1 LGHNA and CDR2 YNFKEQ come from the germline V gene.

V and J are TRBV10-3 and TRBJ2-1; as DNA is missing, the TRBD1 call by TCRdb cannot be tested. CDR1 is ENHRY and CDR2 is SYGVKD in the germline V gene. CDR3 length: 15 residues. The CDR3 is CAISVGQGEYNEQFF.

The chain joins TRBV6-2 or TRBV6-3 to TRBJ2-1; TCRdb designates TRBD2, a call that cannot be tested without DNA. Germline lookup yields CDR1 MNHEY and CDR2 SVGEGT. This CDR3 spans 12 amino acids. The CDR3 loop reads CASSPRRARQFF.

V usage is TRBV3-1 and J usage is TRBJ2-1. Germline values: CDR1 LGHDT, CDR2 YNNKEL (reference sequence). CDR3 length: 14 residues. The CDR3 loop is CASSPSWPYNEQFF.

The CDR3 loop reads CASSNPGQPYGYTF. The chain couples TRBV10-2 to TRBJ1-2; TCRdb indicates TRBD1, and absent DNA this call remains unverified. The germline V gene encodes CDR1 WSHSY and CDR2 SAAADI. The CDR3 consists of 14 residues.